This T cell receptor beta chain was sequenced during a study of molecular identifiers for immune sequencing clone quantification. This clonotype has a handful of counts. TCRdb re-called the PCR reads with MiXCR, one entry per CDR3 protein. The repertoire consists of hundreds of thousands of distinct CDR3 sequences, with roughly 25% occurring once and the leading ten covering 0.78%. V gave up 1 base and J gave up 3 bases, with 25 bases separating them. Germline loops: CDR1 SQVTM, CDR2 ANQGSEA. The CDR3 has 18 amino acids. Sample: naive CD8+ T cells from blood, with Jurkat cell RNA spiked in. Subset described: FACS-sorted CD8+CD4-CCR7+CD45RA+ naive T cells. The chain recombines TRBV29-1 with TRBJ2-7; possibly TRBD2 for D (6 bases). The TCR sequence derives from a human donor in good health. Some libraries in this study had Jurkat cell RNA spiked in. The CDR3 DNA reads TGCAGCGTTGAAGGTTTTTCTTCATCGGGGGATCCTTTCTACGAGCAGTACTTC. Residues: CSVEGFSSSGDPFYEQYF.